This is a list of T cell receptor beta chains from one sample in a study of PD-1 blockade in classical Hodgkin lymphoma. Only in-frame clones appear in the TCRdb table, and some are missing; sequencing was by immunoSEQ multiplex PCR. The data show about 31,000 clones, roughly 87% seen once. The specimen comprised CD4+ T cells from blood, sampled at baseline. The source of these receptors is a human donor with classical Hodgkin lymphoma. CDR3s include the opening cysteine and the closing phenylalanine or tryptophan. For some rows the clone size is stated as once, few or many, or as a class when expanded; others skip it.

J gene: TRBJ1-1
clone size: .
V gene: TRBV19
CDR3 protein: CASSLGTNLNTEAFF

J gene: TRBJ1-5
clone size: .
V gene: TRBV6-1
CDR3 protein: CASSEALSNQPQHF

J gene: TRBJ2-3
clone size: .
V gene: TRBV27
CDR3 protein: CASSLIAADTQYF

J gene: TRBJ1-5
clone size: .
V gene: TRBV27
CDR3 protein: CASSPGTGGNQPQHF

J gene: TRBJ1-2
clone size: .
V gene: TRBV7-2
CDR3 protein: CASSLHTETNYGYTF

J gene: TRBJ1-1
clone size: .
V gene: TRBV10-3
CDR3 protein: CAISVGREAFF

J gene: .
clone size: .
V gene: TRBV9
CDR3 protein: CASSVSFFPQETQYF

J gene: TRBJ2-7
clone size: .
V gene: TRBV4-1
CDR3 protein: CASSQPRSESRSYEQYF

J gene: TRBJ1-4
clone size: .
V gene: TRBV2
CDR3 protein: CASSGDRDRKLFF

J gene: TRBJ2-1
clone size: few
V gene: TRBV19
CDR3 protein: CASSIVTGSYNEQFF

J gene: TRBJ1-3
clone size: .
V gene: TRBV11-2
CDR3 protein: CASSLDNRGGSGNTIYF

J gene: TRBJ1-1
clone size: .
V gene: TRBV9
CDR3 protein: CASSVGQRNTEAFF

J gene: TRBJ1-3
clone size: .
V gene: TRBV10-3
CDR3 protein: CAISDMGAISWNTIYF

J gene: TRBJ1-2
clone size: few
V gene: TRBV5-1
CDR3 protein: CASSDRSGSGYTF

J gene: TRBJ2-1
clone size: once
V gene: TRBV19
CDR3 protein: CATTMTGGYNNEQFF

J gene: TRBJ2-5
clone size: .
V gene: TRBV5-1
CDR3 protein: CASSLRTGEETQYF

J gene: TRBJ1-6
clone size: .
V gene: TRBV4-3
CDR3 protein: CASSPAPLTGANSPLHF

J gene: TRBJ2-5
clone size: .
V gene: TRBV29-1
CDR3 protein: CSVETWTGGNQETQYF

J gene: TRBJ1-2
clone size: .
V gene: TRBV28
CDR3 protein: CASGWDRINWGYTF

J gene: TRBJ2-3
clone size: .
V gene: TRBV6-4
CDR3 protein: CARVDRVVRTDTQYF

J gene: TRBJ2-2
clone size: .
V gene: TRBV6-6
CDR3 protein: CASSYKGFGGLFF

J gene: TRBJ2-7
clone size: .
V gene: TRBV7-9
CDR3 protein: CASSSKSGFSSYEQYF

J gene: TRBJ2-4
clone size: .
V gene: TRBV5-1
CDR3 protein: CASSRADSLQNIQYF